Included here is one T cell receptor beta chain sequence, with context. The source of the sample is a study of blood T cell repertoires in COVID-19. Overall study: The study drew acute and convalescent COVID-19 samples from the United States, Italy and Spain.

Data came from immunoSEQ multiplex PCR; TCRdb stores just in-frame clones and leaves some out. The sample yields roughly 63,000 clones, 65% to 75% seen once. The V gene's germline CDR1 is KGHSH and CDR2 LQKENI. V lost 3 bases to trimming and J lost 3 bases, with 11 bases between them. This CDR3 comprises 15 residues. This sequence was found in an elderly woman with acute or convalescent COVID-19. Sequencing was done on a sample of peripheral blood. V and J are TRBV18 and TRBJ2-2, with a tentative D call TRBD2 (5 bases). The CDR3 bases are TGTGCCAGCTCACCGCTAGCTCGAGACACCGGGGAGCTGTTTTTT. Residues: CASSPLARDTGELFF. Using reference TRBV18 and TRBJ2-2 for the parts outside the CDR3, the full variable domain is NAGVMQNPRHLVRRRGQEARLRCSPMKGHSHVYWYRQLPEEGLKFMVYLQKENIIDESGMPKERFSAEFPKEGPSILRIQQVVRGDSAAYFCASSPLARDTGELFFGEGSRLTVL.